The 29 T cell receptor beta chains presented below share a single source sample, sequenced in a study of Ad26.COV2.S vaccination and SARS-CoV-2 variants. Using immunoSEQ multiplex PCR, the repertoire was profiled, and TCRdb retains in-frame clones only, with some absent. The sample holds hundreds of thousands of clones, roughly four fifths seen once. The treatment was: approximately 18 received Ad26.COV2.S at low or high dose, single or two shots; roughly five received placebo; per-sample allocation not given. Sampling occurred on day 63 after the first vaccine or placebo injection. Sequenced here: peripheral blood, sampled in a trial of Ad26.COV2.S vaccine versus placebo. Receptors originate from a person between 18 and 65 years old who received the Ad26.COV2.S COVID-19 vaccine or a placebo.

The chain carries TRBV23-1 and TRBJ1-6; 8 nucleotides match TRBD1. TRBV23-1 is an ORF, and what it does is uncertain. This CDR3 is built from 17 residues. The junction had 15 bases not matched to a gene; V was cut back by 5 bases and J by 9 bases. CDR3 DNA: TGCGCCAGCAGTGTCCCATACTACAGGGGGGACCCTTCACCCCTCCACTTT. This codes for CASSVPYYRGDPSPLHF.

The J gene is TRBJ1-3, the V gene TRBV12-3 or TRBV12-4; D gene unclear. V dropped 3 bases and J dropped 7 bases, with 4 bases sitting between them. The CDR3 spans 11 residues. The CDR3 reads CASSFGNTIYF. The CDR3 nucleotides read TGTGCCAGCAGTTTCGGGAACACCATATATTTT.

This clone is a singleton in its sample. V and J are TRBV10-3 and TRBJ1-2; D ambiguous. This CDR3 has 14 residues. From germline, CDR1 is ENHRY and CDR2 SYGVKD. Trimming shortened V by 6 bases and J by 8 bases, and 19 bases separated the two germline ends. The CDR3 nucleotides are TGTGCCATCAGCGCCCCGGGCCACCCCTGGGGCTACACCTTC. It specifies CAISAPGHPWGYTF.

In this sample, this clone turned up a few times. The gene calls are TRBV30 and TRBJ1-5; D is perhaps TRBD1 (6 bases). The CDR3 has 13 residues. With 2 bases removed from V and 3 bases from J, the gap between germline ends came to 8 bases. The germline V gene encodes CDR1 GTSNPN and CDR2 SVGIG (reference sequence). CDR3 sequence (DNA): TGTGCCTGGAGTACAGGGCACAATCAGCCCCAGCATTTT. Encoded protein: CAWSTGHNQPQHF.

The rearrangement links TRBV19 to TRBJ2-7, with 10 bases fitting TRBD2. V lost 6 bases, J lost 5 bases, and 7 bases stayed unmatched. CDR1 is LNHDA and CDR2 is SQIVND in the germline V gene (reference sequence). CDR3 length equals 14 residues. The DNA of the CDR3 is TGTGCCAGTAGAACCTCTAGCGGGAGAAACGAGCAGTACTTC. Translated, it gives CASRTSSGRNEQYF.

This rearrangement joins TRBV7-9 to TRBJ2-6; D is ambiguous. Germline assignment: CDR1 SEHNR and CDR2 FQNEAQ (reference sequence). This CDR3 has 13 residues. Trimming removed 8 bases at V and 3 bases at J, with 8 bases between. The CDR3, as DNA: TGTGCCAGCTTGCCCGGTGGGGCCAACGTCCTGACTTTC. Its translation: CASLPGGANVLTF.

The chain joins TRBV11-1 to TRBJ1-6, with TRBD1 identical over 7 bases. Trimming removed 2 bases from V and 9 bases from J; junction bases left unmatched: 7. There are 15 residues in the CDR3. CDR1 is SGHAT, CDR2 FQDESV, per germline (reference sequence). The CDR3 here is CASSLFKGAGSPLHF. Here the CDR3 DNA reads TGTGCCAGCAGCTTATTTAAGGGGGCCGGTTCACCCCTCCACTTT.

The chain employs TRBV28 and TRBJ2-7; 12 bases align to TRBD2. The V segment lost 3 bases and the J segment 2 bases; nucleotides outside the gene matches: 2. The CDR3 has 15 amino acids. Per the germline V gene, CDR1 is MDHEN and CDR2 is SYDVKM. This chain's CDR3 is CASSFSSGRAYEQYF. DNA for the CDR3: TGTGCCAGCAGTTTTTCTAGCGGGAGGGCCTACGAGCAGTACTTC.

The CDR3: CASSIHTRQGYGYTF. The CDR3 DNA follows: TGTGCCAGTAGCATCCACACCCGACAGGGCTATGGCTACACCTTC. The V call is TRBV19, the J call TRBJ1-2; 7 bases are shared with TRBD1. Germline lookup yields CDR1 LNHDA and CDR2 SQIVND (reference sequence). V was pared by 6 bases and J by 4 bases, with 11 bases of the junction left unmatched. The CDR3 length is 15 residues.

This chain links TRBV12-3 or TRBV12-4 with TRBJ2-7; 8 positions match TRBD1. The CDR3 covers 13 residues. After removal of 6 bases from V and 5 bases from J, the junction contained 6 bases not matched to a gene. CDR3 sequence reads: CASRDRGRHEQYF. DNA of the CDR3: TGTGCCAGCAGAGACAGGGGTCGACACGAGCAGTACTTC.

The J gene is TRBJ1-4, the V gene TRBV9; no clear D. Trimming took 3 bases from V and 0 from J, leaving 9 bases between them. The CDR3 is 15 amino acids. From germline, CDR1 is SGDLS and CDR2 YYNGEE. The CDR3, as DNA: TGTGCCAGCAGCGCAGGAGGGACAACTAATGAAAAACTGTTTTTT. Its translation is CASSAGGTTNEKLFF.

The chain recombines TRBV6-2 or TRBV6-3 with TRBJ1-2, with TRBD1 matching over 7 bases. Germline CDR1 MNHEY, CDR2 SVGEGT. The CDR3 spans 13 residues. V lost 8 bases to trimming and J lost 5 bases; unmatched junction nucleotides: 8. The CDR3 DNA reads TGTGCCAGCGGCCCCGGGACAGATTATGGCTACACCTTC. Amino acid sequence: CASGPGTDYGYTF.

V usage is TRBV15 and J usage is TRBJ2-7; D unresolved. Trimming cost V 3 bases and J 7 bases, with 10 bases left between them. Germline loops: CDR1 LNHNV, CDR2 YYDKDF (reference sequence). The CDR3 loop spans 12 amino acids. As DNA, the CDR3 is TGTGCCACCAGCAGGGACGGTAGAGAGCAGTACTTC. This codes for CATSRDGREQYF.

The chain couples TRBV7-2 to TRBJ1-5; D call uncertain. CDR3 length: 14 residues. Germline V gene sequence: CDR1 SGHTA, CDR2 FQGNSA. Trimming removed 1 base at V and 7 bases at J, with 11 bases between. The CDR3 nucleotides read TGTGCCAGCAGCTTAGGGGTCCCGGTCCAGCCCCAGCATTTT. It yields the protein CASSLGVPVQPQHF.

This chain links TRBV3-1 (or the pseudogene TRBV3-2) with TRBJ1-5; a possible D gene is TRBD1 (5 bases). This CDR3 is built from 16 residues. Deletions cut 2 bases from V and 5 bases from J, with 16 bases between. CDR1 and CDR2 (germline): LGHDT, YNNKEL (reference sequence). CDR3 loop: CASSQHGQGTYQPQHF. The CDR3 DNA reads TGTGCCAGCAGCCAACACGGCCAGGGTACCTATCAGCCCCAGCATTTT.

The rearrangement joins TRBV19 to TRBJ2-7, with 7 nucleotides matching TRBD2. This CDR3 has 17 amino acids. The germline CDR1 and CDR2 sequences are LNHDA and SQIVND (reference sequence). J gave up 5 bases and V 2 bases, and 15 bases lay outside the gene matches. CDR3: CASSIPPVWGGPHEQYF. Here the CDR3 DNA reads TGTGCCAGTAGTATACCCCCCGTTTGGGGAGGGCCTCACGAGCAGTACTTC.

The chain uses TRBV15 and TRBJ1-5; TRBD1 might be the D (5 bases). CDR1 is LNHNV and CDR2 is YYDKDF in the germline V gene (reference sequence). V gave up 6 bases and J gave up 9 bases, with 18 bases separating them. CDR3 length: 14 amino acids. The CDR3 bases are TGTGCCACCAGACAGGCCCCTTTTCAATGGCCCCAGCATTTT. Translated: CATRQAPFQWPQHF.

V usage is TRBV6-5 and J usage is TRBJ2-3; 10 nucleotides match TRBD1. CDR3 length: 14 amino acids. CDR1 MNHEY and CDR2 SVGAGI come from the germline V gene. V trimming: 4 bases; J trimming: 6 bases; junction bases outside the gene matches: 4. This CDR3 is CASSSGQGRDTQYF. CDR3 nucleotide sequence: TGTGCCAGCAGTTCGGGACAGGGGAGGGATACGCAGTATTTT.

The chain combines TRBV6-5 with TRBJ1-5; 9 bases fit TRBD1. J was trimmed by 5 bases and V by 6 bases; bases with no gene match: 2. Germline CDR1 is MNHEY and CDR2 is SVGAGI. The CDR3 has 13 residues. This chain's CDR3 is CASRQGAYQPQHF. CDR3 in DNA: TGTGCCAGCAGACAGGGGGCCTATCAGCCCCAGCATTTT.

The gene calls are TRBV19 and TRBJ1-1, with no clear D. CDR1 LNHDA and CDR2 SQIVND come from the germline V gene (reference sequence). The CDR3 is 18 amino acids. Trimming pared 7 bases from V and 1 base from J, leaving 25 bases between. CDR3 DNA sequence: TGTGCCAGTAAACCTCTTGGGGAAGGGAGAATGCAGAACACTGAAGCTTTCTTT. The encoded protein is CASKPLGEGRMQNTEAFF.

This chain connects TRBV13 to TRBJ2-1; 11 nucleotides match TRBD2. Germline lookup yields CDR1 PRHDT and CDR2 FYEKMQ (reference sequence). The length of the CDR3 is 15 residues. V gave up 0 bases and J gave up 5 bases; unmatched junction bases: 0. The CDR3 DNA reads TGTGCCAGCAGCTTAGGGGGACTAGCGGACAATGAGCAGTTCTTC. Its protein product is CASSLGGLADNEQFF.

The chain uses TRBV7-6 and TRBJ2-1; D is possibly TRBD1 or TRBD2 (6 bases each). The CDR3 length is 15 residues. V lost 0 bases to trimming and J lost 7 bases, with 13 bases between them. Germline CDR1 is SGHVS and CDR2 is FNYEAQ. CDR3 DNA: TGTGCCAGCAGCTTAGCGCTCCGGGGGCATAATGAGCAGTTCTTC. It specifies CASSLALRGHNEQFF.

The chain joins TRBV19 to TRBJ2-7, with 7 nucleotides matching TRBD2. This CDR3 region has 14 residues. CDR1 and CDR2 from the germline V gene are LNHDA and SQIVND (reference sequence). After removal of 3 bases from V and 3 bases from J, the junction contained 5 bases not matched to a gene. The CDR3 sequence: CASSITTSSYEQYF. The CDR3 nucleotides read TGTGCCAGTAGTATTACGACTAGCAGCTACGAGCAGTACTTC.

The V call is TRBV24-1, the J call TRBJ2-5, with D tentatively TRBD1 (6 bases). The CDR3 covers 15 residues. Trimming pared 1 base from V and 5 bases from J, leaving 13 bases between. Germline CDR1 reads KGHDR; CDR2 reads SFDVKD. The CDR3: CATSDLRGNGETQYF. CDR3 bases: TGTGCCACCAGTGATTTAAGGGGGAATGGGGAGACCCAGTACTTC.

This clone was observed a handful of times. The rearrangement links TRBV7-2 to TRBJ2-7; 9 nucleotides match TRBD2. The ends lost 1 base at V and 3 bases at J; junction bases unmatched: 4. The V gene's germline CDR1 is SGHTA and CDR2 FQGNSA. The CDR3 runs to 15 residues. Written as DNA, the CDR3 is TGTGCCAGCAGCTTAGGGCTAGCGGGAATCTACGAGCAGTACTTC. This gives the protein CASSLGLAGIYEQYF.

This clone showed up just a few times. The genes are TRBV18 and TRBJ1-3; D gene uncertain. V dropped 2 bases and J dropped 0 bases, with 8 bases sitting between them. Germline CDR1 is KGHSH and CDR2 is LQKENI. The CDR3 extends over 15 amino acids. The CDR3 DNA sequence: TGTGCCAGCTCACCATCCAGTGGCTCTGGAAACACCATATATTTT. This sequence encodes CASSPSSGSGNTIYF.

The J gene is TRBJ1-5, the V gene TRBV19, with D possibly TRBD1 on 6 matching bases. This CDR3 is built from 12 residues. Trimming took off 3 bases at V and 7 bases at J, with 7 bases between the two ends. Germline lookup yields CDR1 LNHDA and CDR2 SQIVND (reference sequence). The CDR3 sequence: CASSIGGQPQHF. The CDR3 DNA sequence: TGTGCCAGTAGTATTGGGGGCCAGCCCCAGCATTTT.

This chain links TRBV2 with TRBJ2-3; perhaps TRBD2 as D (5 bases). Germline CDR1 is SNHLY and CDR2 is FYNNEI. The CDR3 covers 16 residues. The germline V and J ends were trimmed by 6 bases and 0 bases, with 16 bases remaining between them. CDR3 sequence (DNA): TGTGCCAGCAGAACAACGGCGGGTATTAGCACAGATACGCAGTATTTT. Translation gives CASRTTAGISTDTQYF.

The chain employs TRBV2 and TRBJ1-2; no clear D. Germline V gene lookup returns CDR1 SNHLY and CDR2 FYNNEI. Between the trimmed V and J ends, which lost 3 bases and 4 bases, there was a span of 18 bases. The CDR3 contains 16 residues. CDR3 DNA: TGTGCCAGCAGTGAGCGAGTCATTAGGACTGCCTATGGCTACACCTTC. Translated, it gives CASSERVIRTAYGYTF.